The 25 T cell receptor beta chains below were found in one sample sequenced in a study of T cell repertoires in cytomegalovirus infection. TCRdb ran MiXCR on the reads and lists one entry per CDR3 protein. Counted here are roughly 250,000 distinct CDR3 sequences, 9% to 15% occurring once; the ten biggest clones make up approximately 1.6%. Material: PBMCs. The receptors come from a human donor in good health (CMV status not recorded). Some clones in this sample may be carry-over from other donors' samples.

The V and J genes are TRBV30 and TRBJ2-1; D is perhaps TRBD2 (5 bases). Germline CDR1 reads GTSNPN; CDR2 reads SVGIG (reference sequence). V was pared by 0 bases and J by 7 bases, with 13 bases between. The CDR3 is 14 amino acids. The CDR3, as DNA: TGTGCCTGGAGTGTTGGGGTAGCGAGGAATGAGCAGTTCTTC. It specifies CAWSVGVARNEQFF.

This clonotype has just a few counts. V and J are TRBV12-3 or TRBV12-4 and TRBJ2-5; D gene unclear. There are 13 residues in the CDR3. V was clipped by 6 bases and J by 1 base, with 9 bases between them. This chain's CDR3 is CASSPNTQETQYF. The CDR3 nucleotides read TGTGCCAGCAGCCCCAATACCCAAGAGACCCAGTACTTC.

The table lists this clonotype with a few counts. CDR3 loop: CASSQTGGGQPQHF. DNA for the CDR3: TGTGCCAGCAGCCAGACAGGGGGCGGTCAGCCCCAGCATTTT. V and J are TRBV28 and TRBJ1-5; TRBD1 aligns across 10 bases. CDR3 length: 14 amino acids. Germline CDR1 is MDHEN and CDR2 is SYDVKM. The ends lost 6 bases at V and 6 bases at J; junction bases unmatched: 5.

This chain links TRBV12-3 or TRBV12-4 with TRBJ1-2; 7 positions agree with TRBD1. The J segment lost 0 bases and the V segment lost 4 bases, leaving 8 bases of the junction unmatched. The CDR3 runs to 16 residues. The DNA for the CDR3 is TGTGCCAGCAGTTCCGCGGGACAGTCAGCTAACTATGGCTACACCTTC. Protein sequence: CASSSAGQSANYGYTF.

This clonotype has just a few counts. The chain has TRBV12-3 or TRBV12-4 and TRBJ2-3, with D perhaps being TRBD1 or TRBD2 (5 bases each). The length of the CDR3 is 15 residues. Between the trimmed V and J ends, which lost 7 bases and 0 bases, there was a span of 14 bases. The CDR3 DNA sequence: TGTGCCAGCACCCCGAGGGGTTTAAGCACAGATACGCAGTATTTT. This sequence encodes CASTPRGLSTDTQYF.

This clonotype occurred many times. The CDR3 nucleotides are TGTGCCAGCAGCTTAGCGAGGGGGGCCAAAAACATTCAGTACTTC. Its translation is CASSLARGAKNIQYF. V is TRBV7-2 and J is TRBJ2-4, with D perhaps TRBD1 (6 bases). Trimming cost V 0 bases and J 1 base, with 7 bases left between them. The CDR3 has 15 residues. Per germline, CDR1 SGHTA and CDR2 FQGNSA.

This clonotype was observed a few times. This chain uses TRBV5-1 with TRBJ1-1; D ambiguous. Germline CDR1 and CDR2: SGHRS and YFSETQ. This CDR3 comprises 15 residues. V was shortened by 0 bases and J by 6 bases, with 15 bases between the two germline ends. CDR3 protein: CASSLEHPVVSEAFF. CDR3 sequence (DNA): TGCGCCAGCAGCTTGGAACACCCGGTGGTATCTGAAGCTTTCTTT.

The chain uses TRBV10-3 and TRBJ2-3; D is unclear. V was clipped by 3 bases and J by 6 bases, with 22 bases between them. This CDR3 has 17 amino acids. Germline-derived CDR1 and CDR2 are ENHRY and SYGVKD. The CDR3 DNA sequence: TGTGCCATCAGTGAAGAGGAGAGACTTCGCCCGGCGGATACGCAGTATTTT. Amino acids: CAISEEERLRPADTQYF.

V gene TRBV12-5 combines with J gene TRBJ1-5; the match to TRBD1 covers 8 bases. This CDR3 has 15 residues. CDR1 and CDR2 from the germline V gene are LGHNT and FRNRAP. Unmatched junction bases numbered 6, after V lost 1 base and J lost 7 bases. In DNA form, the CDR3 reads TGTGCTAGTGGTTTGGGACAGGGGTCAAGGCAGCCCCAGCATTTT. Protein sequence: CASGLGQGSRQPQHF.

This chain joins TRBV7-9 and TRBJ1-4; 8 nucleotides agree with TRBD1. This CDR3 spans 15 amino acids. CDR1 is SEHNR, CDR2 FQNEAQ, per germline (reference sequence). After removal of 6 bases from V and 5 bases from J, the junction contained 8 bases not matched to a gene. CDR3 region: CASRSDRGQNEKLFF. In nucleotides, the CDR3 is TGTGCCAGCAGGTCCGACAGGGGCCAGAATGAAAAACTGTTTTTT.

This clonotype was observed at least ten times. The chain combines TRBV7-2 with TRBJ1-1; D ambiguous. CDR1 SGHTA and CDR2 FQGNSA come from the germline V gene. Trimming left V 5 bases short and J 2 bases short, with 21 bases between. The CDR3 length is 17 residues. The CDR3 reads CASSPVYPGVGNTEAFF. CDR3 bases: TGTGCCAGCAGCCCAGTATACCCCGGTGTCGGCAACACTGAAGCTTTCTTT.

The sample holds many counts of this clonotype. This chain links TRBV19 with TRBJ2-7, with D perhaps matching TRBD2 (5 bases). The CDR3 is 14 residues long. V shed 2 bases and J shed 1 base, with 9 bases lying between them. Germline CDR1 LNHDA, CDR2 SQIVND (reference sequence). CDR3: CASSISGESYEQYF. CDR3 nucleotides: TGTGCCAGTAGTATAAGCGGAGAGTCCTACGAGCAGTACTTC.

This clonotype has a count of ten or more. The V and J genes are TRBV12-3 or TRBV12-4 and TRBJ1-2; D remains ambiguous. The CDR3 is 12 residues long. Trimming shortened V by 5 bases and J by 6 bases, and 10 bases separated the two germline ends. CDR3 sequence (DNA): TGTGCCAGCAGTACGAACCTACATGGCTACACCTTC. It encodes CASSTNLHGYTF.

The chain joins TRBV18 to TRBJ1-2; possibly TRBD1 for D (5 bases). In germline, CDR1 is KGHSH, CDR2 LQKENI. Deletions cut 1 base from V and 8 bases from J, with 11 bases between. The CDR3 is made up of 13 amino acids. CDR3 sequence reads: CASSPRSRDGYTF. CDR3 in DNA: TGTGCCAGCTCACCACGGTCGAGGGACGGCTACACCTTC. Together with reference TRBV18 and TRBJ1-2, the CDR3 gives the full variable domain: NAGVMQNPRHLVRRRGQEARLRCSPMKGHSHVYWYRQLPEEGLKFMVYLQKENIIDESGMPKERFSAEFPKEGPSILRIQQVVRGDSAAYFCASSPRSRDGYTFGSGTRLTVV.

Many counts were recorded for this clonotype. The chain links TRBV19 to TRBJ2-5; 9 bases align to TRBD1. The germline V gene has CDR1 LNHDA and CDR2 SQIVND (reference sequence). The CDR3 runs to 14 residues. The ends lost 4 bases at V and 5 bases at J; junction bases unmatched: 5. The CDR3 loop is CASSKETGGETQYF. For the CDR3, the DNA is TGTGCCAGTAGTAAGGAGACAGGGGGTGAGACCCAGTACTTC.

This clonotype has ten or more counts. This chain uses TRBV20-1 with TRBJ2-1; TRBD2 is a possible D gene (7 bases). With 6 bases removed from V and 8 bases from J, the gap between germline ends came to 20 bases. Germline V lookup: CDR1 DFQATT, CDR2 SNEGSKA (reference sequence). The CDR3 contains 14 residues. This CDR3 is CSASGGGGLDEQFF. The CDR3 DNA is TGCAGTGCCTCAGGAGGGGGGGGCCTCGATGAGCAGTTCTTC.

This clonotype was observed many times. J is TRBJ1-5 and V is TRBV12-3 or TRBV12-4, with D perhaps TRBD1 (5 bases). This CDR3 has 13 amino acids. V lost 3 bases and J lost 7, with 10 bases in between. CDR3 loop: CASSFGGGQPQHF. CDR3 in DNA: TGTGCCAGCAGTTTTGGGGGGGGGCAGCCCCAGCATTTT.

This clonotype occurred a few times. The gene calls are TRBV20-1 and TRBJ2-3; TRBD1 matches 10 bases. Germline V gene sequence: CDR1 DFQATT, CDR2 SNEGSKA (reference sequence). The V gene end was trimmed by 1 base and the J gene end by 1 base; junction bases not matched to a gene: 5. The CDR3 loop spans 16 amino acids. The DNA of the CDR3 is TGCAGTGCTAGAGCCTCCGGACAGGGGGGCACAGATACGCAGTATTTT. Its protein is CSARASGQGGTDTQYF.

This clonotype has only a few counts. The junction and the germline gene differ at one end; a read error may be behind it. V and J are TRBV4-3 and TRBJ1-1; D remains unclear. The CDR3 is 13 residues long. The germline V gene encodes CDR1 LGHNA and CDR2 YSLEER. The CDR3 coding sequence is TGCGCCACCAGCAGTGAGTGGAACACTGAAGCTTTCTTT. Translation gives CATSSEWNTEAFF.

This clonotype appeared many times. The chain combines TRBV7-2 with TRBJ2-5; possibly TRBD2 for D (6 bases). The germline CDR1 and CDR2 sequences are SGHTA and FQGNSA. Deletions cut 4 bases from V and 9 bases from J, with 15 bases between. The CDR3 runs 13 residues. Here the CDR3 reads CASSYGRFEAQYF. CDR3 nucleotide sequence: TGTGCCAGCAGCTATGGGAGGTTTGAGGCCCAGTACTTC.

This chain connects TRBV5-1 to TRBJ1-4; no clear D. The germline V and J ends were trimmed by 4 bases and 3 bases, with 7 bases remaining between them. This CDR3 region has 13 residues. The germline gives CDR1 SGHRS, CDR2 YFSETQ. This chain's CDR3 is CASSQGPNEKLFF. In DNA form, the CDR3 reads TGCGCCAGCAGCCAAGGACCTAATGAAAAACTGTTTTTT.

This clonotype was seen ten or more times. The J gene is TRBJ2-1, the V gene TRBV7-2; 9 nucleotides align to TRBD1. Germline CDR1 and CDR2: SGHTA and FQGNSA. The CDR3 is 16 amino acids. The V gene end was trimmed by 0 bases and the J gene end by 8 bases; junction bases not matched to a gene: 8. The CDR3 loop reads CASSLARTGARDEQFF. In DNA form, the CDR3 reads TGTGCCAGCAGCTTAGCCCGGACAGGGGCCAGGGATGAGCAGTTCTTC. The variable domain in full, with the rest retrieved from reference TRBV7-2 and TRBJ2-1, is GAGVSQSPSNKVTEKGKDVELRCDPISGHTALYWYRQSLGQGLEFLIYFQGNSAPDKSGLPSDRFSAERTGGSVSTLTIQRTQQEDSAVYLCASSLARTGARDEQFFGPGTRLTVL.

V is TRBV18 and J is TRBJ1-5; D is ambiguous. Trimming shortened V by 2 bases and J by 4 bases, and 18 bases separated the two germline ends. This CDR3 is 17 amino acids long. Germline CDR1 and CDR2: KGHSH and LQKENI. The CDR3: CASSPDILQSANQPQHF. In DNA, the CDR3 is TGTGCCAGCTCACCAGACATCTTACAGTCTGCAAATCAGCCCCAGCATTTT.

This clonotype has ten or more counts. The J gene is TRBJ2-1, the V gene TRBV11-3; D perhaps matches TRBD1 (5 bases). V was pared by 5 bases and J by 7 bases, with 15 bases between. Germline V gene data show CDR1 as SGHNT and CDR2 as YENEEA. The CDR3 is 14 residues long. CDR3 sequence: CASSPLIQGNEQFF. The CDR3 region has the DNA TGTGCCAGCAGCCCACTCATCCAGGGTAATGAGCAGTTCTTC.

This clonotype was seen many times. CDR3 bases: TGTGCCATCAGTATAGACAATGAGCAGTTCTTC. This codes for CAISIDNEQFF. The chain combines TRBV10-3 with TRBJ2-1; D is unclear. Germline V lookup: CDR1 ENHRY, CDR2 SYGVKD. The CDR3 sequence is 11 residues long. Trimming pared 5 bases from V and 5 bases from J, leaving 4 bases between.